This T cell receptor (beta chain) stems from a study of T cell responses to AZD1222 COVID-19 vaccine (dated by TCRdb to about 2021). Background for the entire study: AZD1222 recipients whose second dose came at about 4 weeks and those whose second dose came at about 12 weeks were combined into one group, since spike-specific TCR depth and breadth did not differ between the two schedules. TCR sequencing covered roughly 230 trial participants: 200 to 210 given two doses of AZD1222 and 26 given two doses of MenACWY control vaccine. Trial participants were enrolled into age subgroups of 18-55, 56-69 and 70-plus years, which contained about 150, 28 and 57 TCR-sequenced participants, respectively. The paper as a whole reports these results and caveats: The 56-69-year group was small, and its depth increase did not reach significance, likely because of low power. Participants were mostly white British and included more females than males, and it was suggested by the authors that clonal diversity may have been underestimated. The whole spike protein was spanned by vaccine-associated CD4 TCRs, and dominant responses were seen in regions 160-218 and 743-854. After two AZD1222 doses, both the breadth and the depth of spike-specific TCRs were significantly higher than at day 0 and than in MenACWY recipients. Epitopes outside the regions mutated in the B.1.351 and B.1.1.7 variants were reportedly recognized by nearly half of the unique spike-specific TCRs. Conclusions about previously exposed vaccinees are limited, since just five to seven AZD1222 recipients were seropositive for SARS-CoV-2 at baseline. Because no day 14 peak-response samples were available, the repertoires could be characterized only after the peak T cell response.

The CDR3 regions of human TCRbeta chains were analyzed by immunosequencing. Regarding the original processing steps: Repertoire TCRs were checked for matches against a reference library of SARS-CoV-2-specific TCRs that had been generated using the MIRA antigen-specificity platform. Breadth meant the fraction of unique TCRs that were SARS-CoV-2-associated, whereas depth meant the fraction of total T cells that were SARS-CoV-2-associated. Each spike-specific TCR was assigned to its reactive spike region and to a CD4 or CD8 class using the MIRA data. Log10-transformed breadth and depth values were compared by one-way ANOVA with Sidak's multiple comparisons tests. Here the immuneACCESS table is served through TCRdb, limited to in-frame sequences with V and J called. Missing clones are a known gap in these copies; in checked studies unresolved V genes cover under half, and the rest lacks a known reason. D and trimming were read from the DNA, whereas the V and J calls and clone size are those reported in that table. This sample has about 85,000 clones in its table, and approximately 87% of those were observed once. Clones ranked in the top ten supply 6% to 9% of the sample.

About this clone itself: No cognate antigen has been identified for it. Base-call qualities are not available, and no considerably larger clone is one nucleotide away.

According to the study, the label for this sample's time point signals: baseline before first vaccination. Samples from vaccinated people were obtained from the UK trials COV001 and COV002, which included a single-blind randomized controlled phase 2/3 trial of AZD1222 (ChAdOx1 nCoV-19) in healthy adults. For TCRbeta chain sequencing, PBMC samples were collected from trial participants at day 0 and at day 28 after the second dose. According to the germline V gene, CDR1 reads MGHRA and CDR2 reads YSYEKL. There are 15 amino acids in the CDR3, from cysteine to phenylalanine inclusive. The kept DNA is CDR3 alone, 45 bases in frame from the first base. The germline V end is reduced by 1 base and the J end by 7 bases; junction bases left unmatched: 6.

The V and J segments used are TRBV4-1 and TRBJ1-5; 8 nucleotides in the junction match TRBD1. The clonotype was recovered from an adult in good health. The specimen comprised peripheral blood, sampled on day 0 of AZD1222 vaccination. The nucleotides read TGCGCCAGCAGCCAAGTCGGGCAGGGGGCACAGCCCCAGCATTTT. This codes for CASSQVGQGAQPQHF.